These T cell receptor beta chains were read from a single sample in a study of T cells in tumors after PD-1 blockade. The method was immunoSEQ multiplex PCR; TCRdb's version includes in-frame clones alone and lacks a portion of them. The sample yields roughly 19,000 clones, 65% to 85% seen once. Here the sequenced sample was PBMCs, taken after anti-PD-1 therapy. These receptors all come from a human donor with advanced basal cell or squamous cell carcinoma (not recorded which). The CDR3 runs from the conserved cysteine through the conserved F or W.

V: TRBV6-5; J: TRBJ1-5; CDR3: CASSYRGPNQPQHF
V: TRBV19; J: TRBJ2-1; CDR3: CASSPSSAPYNEQFF
V: TRBV28; J: TRBJ2-3; CDR3: CASSLPQLAGVSDTQYF
V: TRBV7-9; J: TRBJ2-5; CDR3: CASSLAGPPGGETQYF
V: TRBV5-1; J: TRBJ1-2; CDR3: CASSFSGDPRPGYTF
V: TRBV7-3; J: TRBJ2-5; CDR3: CASSPGVRETQYF
V: TRBV4-2; J: TRBJ1-2; CDR3: CASSQGIQGSVLNYGYTF
V: TRBV19; J: TRBJ1-5; CDR3: CASSMGRGGNQPQHF
V: TRBV5-1; J: TRBJ1-1; CDR3: CASSPNNRGGYTEAFF
V: TRBV7-9; J: TRBJ1-4; CDR3: CASSLGVGGELRSEKLFF
V: TRBV5-6; J: TRBJ2-3; CDR3: CASSSTSGGRRDTQYF
V: TRBV3-1/TRBV3-2; J: TRBJ2-7; CDR3: CASSPGQVTYEQYF
V: TRBV2; J: TRBJ1-4; CDR3: CASSGRENEKLFF
V: TRBV5-4; J: TRBJ2-7; CDR3: CASSSGLAGGTEQYF
V: TRBV10-2; J: TRBJ1-3; CDR3: CAREPRTVIHTIYF
V: TRBV7-2; J: TRBJ2-3; CDR3: CASSRGGGLSTDTQYF
V: TRBV13; J: TRBJ2-4; CDR3: CASSLGLAGSNIQYF
V: TRBV7-9; J: TRBJ2-7; CDR3: CASSQGQQYEQYF
V: TRBV10-3; J: TRBJ2-1; CDR3: CAISETGLAGFDEQFF
V: TRBV7-3; J: TRBJ2-7; CDR3: CASSLENPGTSGGKQYF
V: TRBV7-9; J: TRBJ1-3; CDR3: CASSLPGTDTIYF
V: TRBV12-3/TRBV12-4; J: TRBJ1-1; CDR3: CASSWAKNTEAFF
V: TRBV28; J: TRBJ2-3; CDR3: CASTAKGGPLDTQYF
V: TRBV7-9; J: TRBJ2-2; CDR3: CASTYIGPATNTGELFF
V: TRBV15; J: TRBJ2-2; CDR3: CATSRGTGNTGELFF
V: TRBV19; J: TRBJ1-1; CDR3: CASSRQMNTEAFF
V: TRBV3-1/TRBV3-2; J: TRBJ1-3; CDR3: CASSPHSPTSGNTIYF
V: TRBV7-9; J: TRBJ2-7; CDR3: CASSLGREIDEQYF